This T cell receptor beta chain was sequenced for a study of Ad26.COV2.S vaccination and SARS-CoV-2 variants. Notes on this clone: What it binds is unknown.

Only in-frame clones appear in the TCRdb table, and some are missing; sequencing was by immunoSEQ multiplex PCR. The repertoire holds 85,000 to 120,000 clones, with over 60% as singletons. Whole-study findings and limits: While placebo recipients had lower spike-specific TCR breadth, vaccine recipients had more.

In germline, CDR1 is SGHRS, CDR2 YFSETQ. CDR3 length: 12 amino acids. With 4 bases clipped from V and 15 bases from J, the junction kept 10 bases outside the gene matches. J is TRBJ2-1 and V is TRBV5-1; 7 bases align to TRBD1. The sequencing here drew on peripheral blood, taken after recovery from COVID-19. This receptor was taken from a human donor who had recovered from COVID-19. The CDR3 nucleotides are TGCGCCAGCAGCAAGGACAGGCCCCCAGGGTTCTTC. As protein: CASSKDRPPGFF.